This T cell receptor beta chain is drawn from a study of shared clonotypes between healthy human individuals. Study results and caveats: Genetic and exposure-history diversity was limited by the few donors. The study generally estimated greater richness for naive than memory subsets.

The germline V gene encodes CDR1 SGHRS and CDR2 YFSETQ. CDR3 length equals 13 residues. The ends lost 6 bases at V and 6 bases at J; junction bases unmatched: 4. For this clone: Antigen: not known.

Libraries were prepared by immunoSEQ multiplex PCR; TCRdb keeps only in-frame clonotypes and omits some of them. The repertoire holds approximately 640,000 clones, with 90% as singletons. V usage is TRBV5-1 and J usage is TRBJ2-7; 12 bases are a match to TRBD1. Sequencing was carried out using memory CD8+ T cells from PBMCs. Subset in this sample: CD45RO+ cells pooled with CCR7-negative TemRA cells. The origin of this receptor is a man between 18 and 35 years old in good health. Some clones in this sample may be carry-over from other donors' samples. CDR3 in amino acids: CASTGTGGSEQYF. Here the CDR3 DNA reads TGCGCCAGCACCGGGACAGGGGGCTCCGAGCAGTACTTC.